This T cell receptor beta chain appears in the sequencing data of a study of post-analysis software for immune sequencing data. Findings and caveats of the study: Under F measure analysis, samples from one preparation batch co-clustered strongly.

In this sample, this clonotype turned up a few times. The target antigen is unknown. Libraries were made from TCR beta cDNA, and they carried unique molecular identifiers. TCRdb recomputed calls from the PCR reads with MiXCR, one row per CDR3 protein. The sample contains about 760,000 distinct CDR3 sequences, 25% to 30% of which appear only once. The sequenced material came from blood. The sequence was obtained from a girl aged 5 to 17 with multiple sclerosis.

Here the CDR3 reads CASTRNANTEAFF. Here the CDR3 DNA reads TGTGCCAGCACCAGAAACGCGAACACTGAAGCTTTCTTT. V gene TRBV11-2 combines with J gene TRBJ1-1; D ambiguous. The germline V and J ends were trimmed by 7 bases and 1 base, with 10 bases remaining between them. The CDR3 runs 13 residues. Germline CDR1 reads SGHAT; CDR2 reads FQNNGV.